This T cell receptor (beta chain) was identified during a study of T cell repertoires in cytomegalovirus infection. The overall study: CMV infection and matching HLA type were both indicated by public TCR beta signatures.

Looked up from germline, CDR1 is SGHVS and CDR2 is FNYEAQ. V was pared by 5 bases and J by 2 bases, with 10 bases between. This CDR3 region has 14 residues. This clonotype was counted at least ten times. TCRdb passed the reads through MiXCR, listing each CDR3 protein once. The data show about 460,000 distinct CDR3 sequences, about 11% seen once. V and J are TRBV7-6 and TRBJ1-5, with D uncertain. The receptor comes from a human donor in good health (CMV status not recorded). Some clones in this sample may be carry-over from other donors' samples. Sequencing used PBMCs. This CDR3 reads CASSQNGGNQPQHF. In DNA, the CDR3 is TGTGCCAGCAGCCAGAACGGGGGCAATCAGCCCCAGCATTTT.